This TCR beta chain emerged from a study of T-cell reconstitution after alpha-beta-depleted transplantation in children. Study-level points and caveats: T-cell counts and diversity at one year post-transplant came mainly from newly produced T cells. Day-60 TCRbeta diversity that was high in some patients was derived from surviving recipient T cells and thymic progenitors. After transplant, at about two months, alpha-beta T cells were reportedly derived from several hundred expanded graft clones.

A few counts support this clonotype. Its antigen is not identified. This CDR3 region has 15 residues. With 5 bases removed from V and 2 bases from J, the gap between germline ends came to 17 bases. The germline CDR1 and CDR2 sequences are SGHRS and YFSETQ. Researchers prepared the TCRbeta library using unique molecular identifiers, the study reports. TCRdb analysed the PCR reads with MiXCR anew, one entry per CDR3 protein. The profile shows about 200,000 distinct CDR3 sequences, approximately 8% of them singletons. The rearrangement links TRBV5-1 to TRBJ2-7; perhaps D is TRBD1 or TRBD2 (6 bases each). This material consisted of PBMCs, mostly from graft donor cells, taken 360 days after TCRalphabeta/CD19-depleted stem cell transplant. The TCR sequence derives from a male patient aged 2-15 years who had a stem cell transplant for acute myeloid leukemia, so the T cells may come from the graft donor. In DNA, the CDR3 is TGCGCCAGCAGGGGGGCTTTAGCGGAGCCCTACGAGCAGTACTTC. It is translated as CASRGALAEPYEQYF.